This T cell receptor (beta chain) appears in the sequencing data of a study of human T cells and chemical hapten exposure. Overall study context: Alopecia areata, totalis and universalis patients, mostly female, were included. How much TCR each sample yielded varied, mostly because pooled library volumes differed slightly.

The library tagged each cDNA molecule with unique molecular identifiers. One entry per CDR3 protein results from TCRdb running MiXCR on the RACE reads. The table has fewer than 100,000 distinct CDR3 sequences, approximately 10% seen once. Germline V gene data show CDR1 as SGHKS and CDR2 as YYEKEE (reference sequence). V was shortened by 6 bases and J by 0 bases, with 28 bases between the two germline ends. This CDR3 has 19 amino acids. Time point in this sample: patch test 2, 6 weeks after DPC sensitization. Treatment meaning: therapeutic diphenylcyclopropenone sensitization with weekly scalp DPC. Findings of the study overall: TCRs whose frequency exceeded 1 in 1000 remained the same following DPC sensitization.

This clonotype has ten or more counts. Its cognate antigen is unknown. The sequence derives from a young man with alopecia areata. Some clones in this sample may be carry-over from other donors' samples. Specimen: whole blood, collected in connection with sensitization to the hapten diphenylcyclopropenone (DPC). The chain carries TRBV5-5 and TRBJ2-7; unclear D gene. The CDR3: CASTSLDPSIYGGSYEQYV. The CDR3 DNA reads TGTGCCAGCACTTCCCTCGACCCTTCGATCTACGGTGGCTCCTACGAGCAGTACGTC.